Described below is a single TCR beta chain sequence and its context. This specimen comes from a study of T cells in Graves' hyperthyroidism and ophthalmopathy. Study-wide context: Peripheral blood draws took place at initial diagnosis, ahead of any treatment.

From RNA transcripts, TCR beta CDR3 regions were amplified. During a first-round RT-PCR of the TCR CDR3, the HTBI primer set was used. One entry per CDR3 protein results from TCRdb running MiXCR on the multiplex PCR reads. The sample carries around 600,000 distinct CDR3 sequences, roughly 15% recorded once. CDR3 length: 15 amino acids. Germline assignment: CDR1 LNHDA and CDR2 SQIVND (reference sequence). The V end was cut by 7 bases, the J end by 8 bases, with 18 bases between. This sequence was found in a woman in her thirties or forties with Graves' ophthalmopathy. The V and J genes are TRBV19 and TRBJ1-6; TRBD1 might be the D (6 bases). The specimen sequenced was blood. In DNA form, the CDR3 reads TGTGCCAGTACCCAACAACAGGGTCCGGATTCACCCCTCCACTTT. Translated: CASTQQQGPDSPLHF.